The entry below gives a single TCR beta chain sequence along with its context. This entry comes from a study of blood T cell repertoires in COVID-19. Authors' methods: Reference gene primer amplification in the assay estimated nucleated cell counts. Only in-frame clones appear in the TCRdb table, and some are missing; sequencing was by immunoSEQ multiplex PCR. V and J calls and clone size are those listed in that table; D and trimming were worked out from the DNA. The sample consists of about 270,000 clones, around nine tenths of them appearing once. In terms of age and location, participants ranged from roughly 18 to 95 years and lived in about 25 US areas. Clinical history as reported by participants underpinned cohort assignment. Recovered participants had two consecutive negative NP/OP PCR tests, healthcare professional clearance, or symptom resolution. The TCR originated in a woman aged 18-30 years who had recovered from COVID-19. Sequences were obtained from PBMCs or T cells enriched from blood (not recorded which).

The CDR3 loop reads CASSYLGTTNTGELFF. The CDR3 nucleotides read TGTGCCAGCAGTTACTTAGGGACAACAAACACCGGGGAGCTGTTTTTT. The rearrangement uses TRBV6-2 or TRBV6-3 and TRBJ2-2; a weak D match, TRBD1 (6 bases). Germline lookup yields CDR1 MNHEY and CDR2 SVGEGT. This CDR3 has 16 amino acids. V was pared by 1 base and J by 2 bases, with 11 bases between.